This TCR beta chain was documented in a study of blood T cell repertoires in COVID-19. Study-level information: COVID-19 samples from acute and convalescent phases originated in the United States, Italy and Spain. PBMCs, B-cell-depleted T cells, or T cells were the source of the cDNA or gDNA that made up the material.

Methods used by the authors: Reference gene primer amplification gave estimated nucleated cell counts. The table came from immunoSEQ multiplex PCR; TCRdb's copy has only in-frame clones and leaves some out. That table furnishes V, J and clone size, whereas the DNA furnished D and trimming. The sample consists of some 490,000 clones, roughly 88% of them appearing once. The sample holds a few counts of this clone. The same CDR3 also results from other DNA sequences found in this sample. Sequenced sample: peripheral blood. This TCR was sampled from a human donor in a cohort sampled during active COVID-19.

This CDR3 reads CASSQDLASSSYEQYF. The CDR3 coding sequence is TGTGCCAGCAGCCAGGACCTAGCGTCGAGCTCCTACGAGCAGTACTTC. The chain joins TRBV4-2 to TRBJ2-7; tentatively, D is TRBD2 (6 bases). Germline CDR1 reads LGHNA; CDR2 reads YNFKEQ. CDR3 length: 16 amino acids. The germline V and J ends were trimmed by 3 bases and 0 bases, with 15 bases remaining between them.